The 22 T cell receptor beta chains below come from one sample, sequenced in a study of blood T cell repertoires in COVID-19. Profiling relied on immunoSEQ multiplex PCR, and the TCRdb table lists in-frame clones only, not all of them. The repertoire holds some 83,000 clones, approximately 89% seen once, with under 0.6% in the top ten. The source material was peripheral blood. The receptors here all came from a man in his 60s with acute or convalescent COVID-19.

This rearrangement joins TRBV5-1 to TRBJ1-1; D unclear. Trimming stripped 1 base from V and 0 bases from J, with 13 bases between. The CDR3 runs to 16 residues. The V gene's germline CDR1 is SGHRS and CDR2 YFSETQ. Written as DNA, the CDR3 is TGCGCCAGCAGCTTGATAGATTCGCAACTGAACACTGAAGCTTTCTTT. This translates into CASSLIDSQLNTEAFF.

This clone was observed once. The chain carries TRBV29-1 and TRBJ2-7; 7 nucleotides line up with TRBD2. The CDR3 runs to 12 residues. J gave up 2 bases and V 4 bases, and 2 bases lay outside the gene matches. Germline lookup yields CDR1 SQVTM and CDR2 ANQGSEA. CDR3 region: CSVGGSPYEQYF. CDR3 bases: TGCAGCGTTGGCGGGAGTCCCTACGAGCAGTACTTC.

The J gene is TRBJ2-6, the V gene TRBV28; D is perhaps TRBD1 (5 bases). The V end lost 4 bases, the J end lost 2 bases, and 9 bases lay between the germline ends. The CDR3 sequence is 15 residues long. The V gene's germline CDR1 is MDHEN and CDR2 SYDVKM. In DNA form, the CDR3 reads TGTGCCAGCAGTTCCCAGGGAACTGGGGCCAACGTCCTGACTTTC. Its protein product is CASSSQGTGANVLTF. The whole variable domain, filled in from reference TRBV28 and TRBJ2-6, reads DVKVTQSSRYLVKRTGEKVFLECVQDMDHENMFWYRQDPGLGLRLIYFSYDVKMKEKGDIPEGYSVSREKKERFSLILESASTNQTSMYLCASSSQGTGANVLTFGAGSRLTVL.

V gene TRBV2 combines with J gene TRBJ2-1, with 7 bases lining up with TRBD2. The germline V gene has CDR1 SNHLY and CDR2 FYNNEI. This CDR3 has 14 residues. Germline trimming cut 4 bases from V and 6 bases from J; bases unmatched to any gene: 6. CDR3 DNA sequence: TGTGCCAGCAGTGGCAGACTAGCTGTCAATGAGCAGTTCTTC. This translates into CASSGRLAVNEQFF.

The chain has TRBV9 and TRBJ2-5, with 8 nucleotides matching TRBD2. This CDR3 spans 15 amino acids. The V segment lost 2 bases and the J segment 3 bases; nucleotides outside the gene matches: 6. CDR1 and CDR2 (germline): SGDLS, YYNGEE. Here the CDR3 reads CASSVGGGPEETQYF. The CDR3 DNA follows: TGTGCCAGCAGCGTCGGCGGGGGGCCAGAAGAGACCCAGTACTTC.

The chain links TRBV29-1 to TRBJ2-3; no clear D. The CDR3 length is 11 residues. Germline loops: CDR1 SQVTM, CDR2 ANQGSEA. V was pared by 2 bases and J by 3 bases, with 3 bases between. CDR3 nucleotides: TGCAGCGTTGAACTAACAGATACGCAGTATTTT. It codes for CSVELTDTQYF.

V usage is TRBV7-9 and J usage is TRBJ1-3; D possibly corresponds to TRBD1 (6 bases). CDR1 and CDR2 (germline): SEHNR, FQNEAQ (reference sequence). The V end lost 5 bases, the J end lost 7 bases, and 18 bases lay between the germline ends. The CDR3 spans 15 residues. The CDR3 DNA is TGTGCCAGCAGCCCCGGGACATACACACGGAACACCATATATTTT. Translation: CASSPGTYTRNTIYF.

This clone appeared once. Written as DNA, the CDR3 is TGTGCCAGCAGTTTAGGGGCCTATAGCTTCAATCAGCCCCAGCATTTT. This gives the protein CASSLGAYSFNQPQHF. The chain links TRBV28 to TRBJ1-5; a possible D gene is TRBD1 (5 bases). V gave up 2 bases and J gave up 3 bases, with 14 bases separating them. Germline V CDR1 and CDR2: MDHEN, SYDVKM. This CDR3 region has 16 residues.

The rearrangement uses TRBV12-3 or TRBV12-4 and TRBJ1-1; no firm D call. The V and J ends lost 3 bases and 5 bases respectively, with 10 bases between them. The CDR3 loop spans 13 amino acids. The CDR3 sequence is CASSLRENTEAFF. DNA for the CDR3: TGTGCCAGCAGTTTGCGGGAGAATACTGAAGCTTTCTTT.

CDR3 in DNA: TGTGCCAGCAGGGTGGGAGAGGGCGAGCAGTACTTC. Protein product: CASRVGEGEQYF. This sequence joins TRBV2 and TRBJ2-7, with D maybe TRBD2 (5 bases). The CDR3 loop spans 12 amino acids. In germline, CDR1 is SNHLY, CDR2 FYNNEI. Deletions cut 6 bases from V and 6 bases from J, with 12 bases between.

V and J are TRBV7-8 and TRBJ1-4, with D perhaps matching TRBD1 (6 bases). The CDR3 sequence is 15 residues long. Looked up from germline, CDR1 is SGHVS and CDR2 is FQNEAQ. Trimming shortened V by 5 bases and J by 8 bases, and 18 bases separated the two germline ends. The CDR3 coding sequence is TGTGCCAGCAGCCCTGACGGGGGGGCTTTGGAAAAACTGTTTTTT. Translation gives CASSPDGGALEKLFF.

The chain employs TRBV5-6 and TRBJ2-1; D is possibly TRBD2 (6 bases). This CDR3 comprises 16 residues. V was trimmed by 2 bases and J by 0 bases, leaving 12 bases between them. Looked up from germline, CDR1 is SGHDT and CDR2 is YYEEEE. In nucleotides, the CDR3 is TGTGCCAGCAGCTTAGGGCGGGACGCCTCCTACAATGAGCAGTTCTTC. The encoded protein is CASSLGRDASYNEQFF.

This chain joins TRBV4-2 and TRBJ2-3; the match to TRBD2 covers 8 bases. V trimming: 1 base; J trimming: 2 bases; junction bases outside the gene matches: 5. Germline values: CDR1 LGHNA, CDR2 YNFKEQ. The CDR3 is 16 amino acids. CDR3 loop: CASSQAGGASTDTQYF. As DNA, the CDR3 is TGTGCCAGCAGCCAAGCCGGGGGGGCTTCCACAGATACGCAGTATTTT.

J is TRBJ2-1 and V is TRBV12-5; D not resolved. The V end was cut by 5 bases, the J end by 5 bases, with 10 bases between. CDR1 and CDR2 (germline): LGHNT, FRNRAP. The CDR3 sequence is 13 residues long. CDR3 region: CASGKERHNEQFF. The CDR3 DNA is TGTGCTAGTGGTAAGGAGAGGCACAATGAGCAGTTCTTC.

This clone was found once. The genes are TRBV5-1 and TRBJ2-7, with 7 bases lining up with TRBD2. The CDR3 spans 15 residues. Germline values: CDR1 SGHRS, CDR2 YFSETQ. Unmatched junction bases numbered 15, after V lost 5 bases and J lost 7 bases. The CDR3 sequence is CASRESGVGPGEQYF. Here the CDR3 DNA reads TGCGCCAGCAGGGAGAGCGGGGTCGGTCCCGGTGAGCAGTACTTC.

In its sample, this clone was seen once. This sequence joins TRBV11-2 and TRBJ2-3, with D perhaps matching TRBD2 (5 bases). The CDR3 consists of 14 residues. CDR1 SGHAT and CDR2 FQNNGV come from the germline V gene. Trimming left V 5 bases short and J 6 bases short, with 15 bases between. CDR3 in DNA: TGTGCCAGCAGCCCTTTCGGGGTTGAGGATACGCAGTATTTT. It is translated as CASSPFGVEDTQYF.

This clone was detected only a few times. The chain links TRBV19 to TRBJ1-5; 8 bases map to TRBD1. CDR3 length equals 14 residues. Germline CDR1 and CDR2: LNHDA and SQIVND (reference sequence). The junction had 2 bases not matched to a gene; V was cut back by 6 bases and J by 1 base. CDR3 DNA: TGTGCCAGTAGCCGGGACAGGAGCAATCAGCCCCAGCATTTT. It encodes CASSRDRSNQPQHF.

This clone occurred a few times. As DNA, the CDR3 is TGTGCCAGCAGTGAAGCGGGGCAGTGGGGCCCGAACACTGAAGCTTTCTTT. It specifies CASSEAGQWGPNTEAFF. The rearrangement uses TRBV6-1 and TRBJ1-1; D perhaps matches TRBD1 (5 bases). The CDR3 totals 17 residues. CDR1 and CDR2 from the germline V gene are MNHNS and SASEGT. Trimming left V 0 bases short and J 1 base short, with 15 bases between.

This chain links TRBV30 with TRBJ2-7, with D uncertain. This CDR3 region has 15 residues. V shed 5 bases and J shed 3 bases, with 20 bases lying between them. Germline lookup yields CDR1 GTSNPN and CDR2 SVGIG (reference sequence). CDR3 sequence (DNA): TGTGCCTGGCCTGCCCCCGGCCCACGACTCTACGAGCAGTACTTC. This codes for CAWPAPGPRLYEQYF.

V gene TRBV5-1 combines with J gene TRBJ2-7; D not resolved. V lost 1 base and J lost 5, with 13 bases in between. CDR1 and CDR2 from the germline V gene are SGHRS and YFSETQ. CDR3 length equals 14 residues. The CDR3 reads CASSLSLGSNEQYF. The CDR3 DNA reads TGCGCCAGCAGCTTGAGCCTGGGCAGTAACGAGCAGTACTTC.

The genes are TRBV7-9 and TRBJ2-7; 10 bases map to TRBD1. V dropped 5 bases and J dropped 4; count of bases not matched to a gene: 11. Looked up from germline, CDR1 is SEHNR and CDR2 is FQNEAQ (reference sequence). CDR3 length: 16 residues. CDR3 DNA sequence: TGTGCCAGCAGCCCTCCCGGGGGACAGGGGATTTACGAGCAGTACTTC. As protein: CASSPPGGQGIYEQYF.

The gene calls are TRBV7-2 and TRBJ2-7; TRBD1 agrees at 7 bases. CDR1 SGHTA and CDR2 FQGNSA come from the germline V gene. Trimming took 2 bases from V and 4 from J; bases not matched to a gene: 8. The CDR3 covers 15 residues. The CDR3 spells CASSLISGQPYEQYF. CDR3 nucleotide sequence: TGTGCCAGCAGCTTAATATCGGGACAGCCTTACGAGCAGTACTTC.